A single sample is the source of the 11 T cell receptor beta chains below, sequenced in a study of blood T cell repertoires in COVID-19. Method: immunoSEQ multiplex PCR; TCRdb's copy keeps in-frame clones and lacks some. The sample records tens of thousands of clones, under 90% being singletons. Sequences were obtained from peripheral blood. The receptors were gathered from a man aged 45-65 years with COVID-19, enrolled during active disease.

The chain has TRBV5-1 and TRBJ1-6; 9 nucleotides line up with TRBD1. This CDR3 comprises 17 residues. Germline CDR1 is SGHRS and CDR2 is YFSETQ. V was pared by 0 bases and J by 8 bases, with 9 bases of the junction left unmatched. The CDR3: CASSLEGTGFGHSPLHF. In DNA form, the CDR3 reads TGCGCCAGCAGCTTGGAGGGGACAGGGTTTGGCCATTCACCCCTCCACTTT.

The chain joins TRBV10-3 to TRBJ2-7; weak D call: TRBD2 (6 bases). Trimming shortened V by 4 bases and J by 3 bases, and 16 bases separated the two germline ends. Germline values: CDR1 ENHRY, CDR2 SYGVKD. CDR3 length equals 15 residues. The DNA for the CDR3 is TGTGCCATCAGTGGGTCGGGAGAAAACAGCTACGAGCAGTACTTC. It specifies CAISGSGENSYEQYF.

The chain recombines TRBV10-2 with TRBJ1-5; possible D gene TRBD1, 6 bases. V was shortened by 5 bases and J by 6 bases, with 11 bases between the two germline ends. The CDR3 totals 13 residues. Germline lookup yields CDR1 WSHSY and CDR2 SAAADI. This CDR3 reads CASSPGEGQPQHF. The CDR3 coding sequence is TGCGCCAGCAGTCCAGGGGAGGGTCAGCCCCAGCATTTT.

This chain connects TRBV19 to TRBJ1-2, with 9 bases aligning to TRBD1. V dropped 0 bases and J dropped 6; count of bases not matched to a gene: 8. The CDR3 totals 16 residues. Per the germline V gene, CDR1 is LNHDA and CDR2 is SQIVND (reference sequence). The CDR3 here is CASSIEIVGTGNGYTF. The CDR3 nucleotides read TGTGCCAGTAGTATAGAAATTGTTGGGACAGGGAATGGCTACACCTTC.

J is TRBJ1-1 and V is TRBV7-9; D perhaps matches TRBD1 (6 bases). Germline CDR1 SEHNR, CDR2 FQNEAQ (reference sequence). Trimming shortened V by 9 bases and J by 0 bases, and 14 bases separated the two germline ends. The CDR3 runs to 14 residues. This chain's CDR3 is CASTNRAVNTEAFF. Written as DNA, the CDR3 is TGTGCCAGTACGAACAGGGCGGTGAACACTGAAGCTTTCTTT. The full variable domain, with the rest looked up from reference TRBV7-9 and TRBJ1-1, is DTGVSQNPRHKITKRGQNVTFRCDPISEHNRLYWYRQTLGQGPEFLTYFQNEAQLEKSRLLSDRFSAERPKGSFSTLEIQRTEQGDSAMYLCASTNRAVNTEAFFGQGTRLTVV.

Here the CDR3 reads CASSPLRFEETQYF. The CDR3 nucleotides read TGTGCCAGCAGTCCGCTGAGGTTTGAAGAGACCCAGTACTTC. The chain couples TRBV2 to TRBJ2-5; D gene ambiguous. Per germline, CDR1 SNHLY and CDR2 FYNNEI. V shed 5 bases and J shed 3 bases, with 13 bases lying between them. The CDR3 is 14 residues long.

In this sample, this clone turned up once. The chain joins TRBV6-5 to TRBJ2-5, with TRBD2 identical over 11 bases. The CDR3 extends over 14 amino acids. Germline V gene sequence: CDR1 MNHEY, CDR2 SVGAGI. The ends lost 4 bases at V and 5 bases at J; junction bases unmatched: 3. In DNA form, the CDR3 reads TGTGCCAGCAGTTTTAGCGGGGGGGGTGAGACCCAGTACTTC. Protein sequence: CASSFSGGGETQYF.

The gene calls are TRBV30 and TRBJ2-7; TRBD1 agrees at 8 bases. This CDR3 has 13 amino acids. V was clipped by 6 bases and J by 3 bases; unmatched bases: 7. The germline V gene encodes CDR1 GTSNPN and CDR2 SVGIG (reference sequence). DNA for the CDR3: TGTGCCTGCACGGACAGGGTAATCTACGAGCAGTACTTC. It encodes CACTDRVIYEQYF.

The rearrangement uses TRBV6-4 and TRBJ2-1; 7 nucleotides align to TRBD1. V dropped 8 bases and J dropped 4; count of bases not matched to a gene: 8. This CDR3 has 14 amino acids. The germline CDR1 and CDR2 sequences are MRHNA and SNTAGT. As DNA, the CDR3 is TGTGCCAGCGGGGGACAGTCACAGTACAATGAGCAGTTCTTC. It translates to CASGGQSQYNEQFF.

This chain links TRBV10-1 with TRBJ1-1; TRBD1 matches 8 bases. The CDR3 sequence is 14 residues long. Trimming removed 6 bases from V and 8 bases from J; junction bases left unmatched: 11. Germline V gives CDR1 WNHNN, CDR2 SYGVQD (reference sequence). CDR3: CASSKNAGTGEAFF. Here the CDR3 DNA reads TGCGCCAGCAGCAAGAATGCCGGGACAGGAGAAGCTTTCTTT.

This clone was seen a few times. J is TRBJ2-2 and V is TRBV5-4; no clear D gene. The germline V gene encodes CDR1 SGHNT and CDR2 YYREEE (reference sequence). Trimming took off 0 bases at V and 5 bases at J, with 14 bases between the two ends. CDR3 length equals 16 residues. The CDR3 here is CASSLALVERTGELFF. In DNA, the CDR3 is TGTGCCAGCAGCTTGGCTCTGGTGGAGAGGACCGGGGAGCTGTTTTTT.